Presented here are 17 T cell receptor beta chains from one specimen sequenced in a study of T cells in Graves' hyperthyroidism and ophthalmopathy. RNA transcripts were the template for amplifying TCR beta CDR3 regions. The study used the HTBI primer set for a first-round RT-PCR of the TCR CDR3. TCRdb analysed the multiplex PCR reads with MiXCR anew, one entry per CDR3 protein. Of about 770,000 distinct CDR3 sequences in the sample, around 20% were seen once. Sequenced sample: blood. These receptors came from a woman aged 50 to 60 with Graves' hyperthyroidism that later progressed to Graves' ophthalmopathy.

In its sample, this clonotype was seen a few times. The J gene is TRBJ1-6, the V gene TRBV27; D is perhaps TRBD1 (6 bases). The length of the CDR3 is 17 residues. V shed 5 bases and J shed 4 bases, with 18 bases lying between them. CDR1 is MNHEY, CDR2 SMNVEV, per germline (reference sequence). For the CDR3, the DNA is TGTGCCAGCAGTGCCGGACAGCTTGAGGCGTATAATTCACCCCTCCACTTT. Its translation: CASSAGQLEAYNSPLHF.

This clonotype was observed a handful of times. The rearrangement joins TRBV5-4 to TRBJ2-2; D is perhaps TRBD2 (7 bases). Germline CDR1 is SGHNT and CDR2 is YYREEE (reference sequence). Trimming removed 5 bases at V and 4 bases at J, with 12 bases between. This CDR3 spans 14 amino acids. CDR3 DNA: TGTGCCAGCAGGGGGGGGGCGGGCACCGGGGAGCTGTTTTTT. Encoded protein: CASRGGAGTGELFF.

The rearrangement uses TRBV9 and TRBJ1-6; possible D gene TRBD1, 6 bases. The germline CDR1 and CDR2 sequences are SGDLS and YYNGEE. The CDR3 has 14 residues. V shed 1 base and J shed 8 bases, with 10 bases lying between them. The CDR3 here is CASSVLGAYSPLHF. The CDR3 region has the DNA TGTGCCAGCAGCGTACTGGGGGCTTATTCACCCCTCCACTTT.

This clonotype was observed a few times. The genes are TRBV12-3 or TRBV12-4 and TRBJ1-4; 7 bases are shared with TRBD1. The CDR3 extends over 15 amino acids. Germline trimming cut 4 bases from V and 3 bases from J; bases unmatched to any gene: 5. This chain's CDR3 is CASSSTGVANEKLFF. The CDR3 nucleotides are TGTGCCAGCAGTTCAACAGGGGTGGCTAATGAAAAACTGTTTTTT.

The table lists this clonotype with many counts. The genes are TRBV6-2 or TRBV6-3 and TRBJ1-1, with no clear D. This CDR3 is built from 12 residues. V lost 6 bases and J 5 bases, leaving 10 bases between the germline ends. Germline V gene data show CDR1 as MNHEY and CDR2 as SVGEGT. The CDR3 DNA is TGTGCCAGCAGACAATTCACTACTGAAGCTTTCTTT. Amino acid sequence: CASRQFTTEAFF.

V usage is TRBV27 and J usage is TRBJ1-5, with D maybe TRBD1 (6 bases). This CDR3 region has 14 residues. The V end lost 3 bases, the J end lost 6 bases, and 12 bases lay between the germline ends. The germline CDR1 and CDR2 sequences are MNHEY and SMNVEV (reference sequence). CDR3 nucleotides: TGTGCCAGCAGTTTTAGAGGGGGGGTTCAGCCCCAGCATTTT. It codes for CASSFRGGVQPQHF.

This clonotype was counted only a few times. The V and J genes are TRBV6-9 and TRBJ1-6, with D perhaps matching TRBD1 (6 bases). The CDR3 has 13 amino acids. In germline, CDR1 is MNHGY, CDR2 SVAAGI. Trimming removed 8 bases from V and 10 bases from J, with 15 bases in between. CDR3 amino acids: CASGSQGGSPLHF. The CDR3, as DNA: TGTGCCAGCGGTTCACAGGGAGGATCACCCCTCCACTTT.

This chain uses TRBV5-1 with TRBJ1-5; D is unresolved. The CDR3 sequence is 14 residues long. Germline V gene data show CDR1 as SGHRS and CDR2 as YFSETQ. V gave up 0 bases and J gave up 6 bases, with 10 bases separating them. The CDR3 reads CASSLGSGSQPQHF. CDR3 in DNA: TGCGCCAGCAGCTTGGGTTCTGGTAGTCAGCCCCAGCATTTT.

There are many counts of this clonotype. The V gene is TRBV7-2, the J gene TRBJ2-5, with 7 bases that match TRBD1. The CDR3 is 14 amino acids. J gave up 6 bases and V 1 base, and 5 bases lay outside the gene matches. Germline-derived CDR1 and CDR2 are SGHTA and FQGNSA. The chain's CDR3 is CASSLGGQSQTQYF. In DNA form, the CDR3 reads TGTGCCAGCAGCTTAGGGGGACAGTCGCAGACCCAGTACTTC.

This clonotype was detected a few times. The chain recombines TRBV15 with TRBJ2-1; D perhaps matches TRBD1 (5 bases). The CDR3 extends over 15 amino acids. V shed 5 bases and J shed 2 bases, with 13 bases lying between them. The V gene's germline CDR1 is LNHNV and CDR2 YYDKDF (reference sequence). CDR3 coding DNA: TGTGCCACCAGCTCAGGACAAGGAGCCTACAATGAGCAGTTCTTC. Translating gives CATSSGQGAYNEQFF.

V usage is TRBV2 and J usage is TRBJ1-2; D is uncertain. Germline V gene lookup returns CDR1 SNHLY and CDR2 FYNNEI. This CDR3 is 12 amino acids long. V gave up 8 bases and J gave up 4 bases, with 11 bases separating them. The CDR3 protein is CASSGWGYGYTF. CDR3 coding DNA: TGTGCCAGCTCCGGGTGGGGCTATGGCTACACCTTC.

This clonotype came up a few times. The chain recombines TRBV24-1 with TRBJ2-1; the D gene is possibly TRBD1 (6 bases). Trimming removed 3 bases from V and 4 bases from J, with 12 bases in between. This CDR3 has 15 residues. Per germline, CDR1 KGHDR and CDR2 SFDVKD. The CDR3: CATSDHGTLYNEQFF. The CDR3 DNA reads as TGTGCCACCAGTGATCATGGGACACTATACAATGAGCAGTTCTTC.

The chain is built from TRBV19 and TRBJ1-2; no definite D call. This CDR3 contains 15 residues. Germline assignment: CDR1 LNHDA and CDR2 SQIVND (reference sequence). Trimming took 5 bases from V and 4 from J, leaving 17 bases between them. The CDR3 DNA sequence: TGTGCCAGTAGTTCCCCTGAGCGGGGTGGCTATGGCTACACCTTC. Translating gives CASSSPERGGYGYTF.

This clonotype appeared a few times. The V gene is TRBV6-6, the J gene TRBJ1-2; 9 positions agree with TRBD1. There are 15 residues in the CDR3. V dropped 2 bases and J dropped 5; count of bases not matched to a gene: 6. The germline V gene encodes CDR1 MNHNY and CDR2 SVGAGI (reference sequence). In DNA form, the CDR3 reads TGTGCCAGCAGTTACCAGACAGGGGGAGGATATGGCTACACCTTC. Protein sequence: CASSYQTGGGYGYTF.

As concerns this clonotype: The conserved phenylalanine or tryptophan is not found at the CDR3 terminus, so this likely reflects a read error. This chain joins TRBV20-1 and TRBJ1-1, with 7 bases matching TRBD1. This CDR3 region has 15 residues. J lost 5 bases, V lost 0 bases, and 9 bases had no gene match. Germline V lookup: CDR1 DFQATT, CDR2 SNEGSKA (reference sequence). The CDR3: CSARDLAEGATEAFL. The DNA of the CDR3 is TGCAGTGCTAGAGATCTCGCAGAGGGGGCTACTGAAGCTTTCCTT.

This clonotype was detected only a few times. The chain uses TRBV6-1 and TRBJ2-7; 10 bases match TRBD2. The CDR3 has 15 amino acids. Germline V CDR1 and CDR2: MNHNS, SASEGT. The V segment lost 6 bases and the J segment 7 bases; nucleotides outside the gene matches: 12. The CDR3 bases are TGTGCCAGCAGCATACTTGGACTAGCGGATGGAGAGCAGTACTTC. This gives the protein CASSILGLADGEQYF.

Worth noting for this clonotype: With a much larger clone just one base away, this may be a read error. In this CDR3 the conserved last residue, phenylalanine or tryptophan, is missing, so a read error is likely. J is TRBJ1-1 and V is TRBV6-1, with D perhaps TRBD1 (6 bases). This CDR3 comprises 16 residues. Trimming shortened V by 6 bases and J by 3 bases, and 20 bases separated the two germline ends. Looked up from germline, CDR1 is MNHNS and CDR2 is SASEGT. The CDR3 DNA sequence: TGTGCCAGCAGGGAGGGACAACCAATTCGGGACACTGAAGCTTTCCTT. This sequence encodes CASREGQPIRDTEAFL.